These 10 T cell receptor beta chains originate from one sample sequenced in a study of blood T cells in healthy people across ages. The authors ran a second PCR of roughly 6 to 12 cycles using a sample-barcoded 5' primer and a J-beta primer mix. TCRdb independently ran MiXCR on the 5' RACE reads; one entry per CDR3 protein. This table has around 1,500,000 distinct CDR3 sequences, 42% appearing once. Sequenced sample: blood. The receptors derive from a woman between 18 and 29 years old in good health.

This clonotype was counted only a few times. One base away lies a much larger clone, so this may be a sequencing read error. The chain is built from TRBV20-1 and TRBJ2-1; 7 bases match TRBD1. The CDR3 runs to 11 residues. The junction had 6 bases not matched to a gene; V was cut back by 6 bases and J by 10 bases. Germline V gene data show CDR1 as DFQATT and CDR2 as SNEGSKA (reference sequence). The CDR3 sequence is CSAPTGSEQFF. In DNA, the CDR3 is TGCAGTGCCCCGACAGGGAGCGAGCAGTTCTTC.

J is TRBJ2-5 and V is TRBV20-1; D may be TRBD2 (6 bases). CDR3 length equals 13 residues. V was clipped by 4 bases and J by 0 bases, with 9 bases between them. Germline V lookup: CDR1 DFQATT, CDR2 SNEGSKA (reference sequence). The CDR3 nucleotides read TGCAGTGCTACCCGGGACTACCAAGAGACCCAGTACTTC. As protein: CSATRDYQETQYF.

This clonotype was seen a few times. The V call is TRBV6-2 or TRBV6-3, the J call TRBJ2-7; D gene unclear. V was clipped by 5 bases and J by 4 bases, with 12 bases between them. The CDR3 spans 13 residues. In germline, CDR1 is MNHEY, CDR2 SVGEGT. The CDR3 DNA follows: TGTGCCAGCAGTCACCGCAACCATTACGAGCAGTACTTC. As protein: CASSHRNHYEQYF.

This chain links TRBV6-1 with TRBJ2-4; 10 nucleotides line up with TRBD2. Germline-derived CDR1 and CDR2 are MNHNS and SASEGT. V shed 10 bases, J shed 5 bases, and the junction held 17 bases outside the gene matches. The CDR3 sequence is 17 residues long. CDR3 nucleotide sequence: TGTGCCAACAACCCAGGAAGGCTAGCGGGGGTCGAAAACATTCAGTACTTC. Translation gives CANNPGRLAGVENIQYF.

The chain employs TRBV28 and TRBJ2-5; 9 nucleotides line up with TRBD1. The CDR3 sequence is 14 residues long. V lost 6 bases and J lost 1; bases outside the gene matches: 3. CDR1 is MDHEN, CDR2 SYDVKM, per germline. The CDR3 coding sequence is TGTGCCAGCAGGGGACAGGGCATCCAAGAGACCCAGTACTTC. Translation: CASRGQGIQETQYF.

This clonotype was observed a handful of times. CDR3 sequence: CASSGDYPSSGEQFF. The CDR3 nucleotides are TGTGCCAGCAGCGGGGACTACCCGAGTAGTGGTGAGCAGTTCTTC. The J gene is TRBJ2-1, the V gene TRBV11-2, with 7 bases that match TRBD2. The CDR3 has 15 amino acids. Germline CDR1 reads SGHAT; CDR2 reads FQNNGV. V shed 5 bases, J shed 9 bases, and the junction held 13 bases outside the gene matches.

This sequence joins TRBV12-3 or TRBV12-4 and TRBJ2-2; either TRBD1 or TRBD2 may supply D (5 bases each). The CDR3 has 14 residues. The germline V and J ends were trimmed by 3 bases and 8 bases, with 13 bases remaining between them. DNA of the CDR3: TGTGCCAGCAGTTTTCTGGGGGTAGCTGGGGAGCTGTTTTTT. Its protein product is CASSFLGVAGELFF.

The chain carries TRBV20-1 and TRBJ2-5; 9 nucleotides line up with TRBD2. CDR1 DFQATT and CDR2 SNEGSKA come from the germline V gene (reference sequence). The CDR3 has 13 residues. The chain's CDR3 is CSSSGVGQETQYF. For the CDR3, the DNA is TGCAGCTCTAGCGGGGTAGGCCAAGAGACCCAGTACTTC.

The chain has TRBV27 and TRBJ2-2; D not certain. Germline-derived CDR1 and CDR2 are MNHEY and SMNVEV (reference sequence). The CDR3 has 16 residues. V lost 0 bases, J lost 0 bases, and 8 bases lay in between. CDR3 in DNA: TGTGCCAGCAGTTTATCGGGCGAAACGAACACCGGGGAGCTGTTTTTT. This sequence encodes CASSLSGETNTGELFF.

This clonotype appeared a few times. The genes are TRBV20-1 and TRBJ2-1; no clear D gene. From germline, CDR1 is DFQATT and CDR2 SNEGSKA (reference sequence). With 3 bases removed from V and 4 bases from J, the gap between germline ends came to 16 bases. The CDR3 length is 15 residues. CDR3 coding DNA: TGCAGTGCTAGCCCCCTATCTGGTAGTTACAATGAGCAGTTCTTC. Its protein is CSASPLSGSYNEQFF.